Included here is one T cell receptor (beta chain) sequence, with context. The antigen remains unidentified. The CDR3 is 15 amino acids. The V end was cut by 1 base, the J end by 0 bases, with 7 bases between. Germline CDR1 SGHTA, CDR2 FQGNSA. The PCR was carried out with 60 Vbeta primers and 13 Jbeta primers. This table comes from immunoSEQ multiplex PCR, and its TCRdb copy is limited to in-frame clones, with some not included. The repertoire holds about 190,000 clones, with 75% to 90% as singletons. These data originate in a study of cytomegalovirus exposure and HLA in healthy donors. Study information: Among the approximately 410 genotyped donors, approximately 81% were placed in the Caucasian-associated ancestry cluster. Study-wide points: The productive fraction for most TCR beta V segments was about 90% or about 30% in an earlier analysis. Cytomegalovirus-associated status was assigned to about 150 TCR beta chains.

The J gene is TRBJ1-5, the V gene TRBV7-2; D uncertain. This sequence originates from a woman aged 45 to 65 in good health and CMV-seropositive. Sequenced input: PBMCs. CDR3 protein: CASSLDGSSNQPQHF. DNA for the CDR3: TGTGCCAGCAGCTTAGACGGTAGTAGCAATCAGCCCCAGCATTTT.